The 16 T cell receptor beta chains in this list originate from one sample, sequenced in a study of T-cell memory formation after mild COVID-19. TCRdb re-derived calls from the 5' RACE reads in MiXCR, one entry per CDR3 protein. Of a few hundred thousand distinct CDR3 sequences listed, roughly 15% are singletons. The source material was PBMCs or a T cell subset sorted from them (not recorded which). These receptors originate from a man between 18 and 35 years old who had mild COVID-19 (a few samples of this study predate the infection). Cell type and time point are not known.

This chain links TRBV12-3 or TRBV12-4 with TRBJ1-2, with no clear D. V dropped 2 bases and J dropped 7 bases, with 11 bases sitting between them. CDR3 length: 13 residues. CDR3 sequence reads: CASSLYDRLGYTF. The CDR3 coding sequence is TGTGCCAGCAGTTTATATGATAGGCTTGGCTACACCTTC.

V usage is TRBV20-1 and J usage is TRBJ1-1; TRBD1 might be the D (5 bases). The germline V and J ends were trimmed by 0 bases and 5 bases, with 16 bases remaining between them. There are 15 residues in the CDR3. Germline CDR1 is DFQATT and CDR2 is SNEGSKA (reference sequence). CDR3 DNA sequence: TGCAGTGCTAGAGATCCGGGTGGGGGAGTTACTGAAGCTTTCTTT. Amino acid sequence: CSARDPGGGVTEAFF.

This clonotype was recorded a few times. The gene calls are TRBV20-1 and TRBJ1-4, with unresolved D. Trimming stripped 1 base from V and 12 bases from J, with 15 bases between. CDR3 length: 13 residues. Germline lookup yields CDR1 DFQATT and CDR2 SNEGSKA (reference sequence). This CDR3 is CSARGRFMMELFF. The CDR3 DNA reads TGCAGTGCTAGAGGTCGGTTTATGATGGAACTGTTTTTT.

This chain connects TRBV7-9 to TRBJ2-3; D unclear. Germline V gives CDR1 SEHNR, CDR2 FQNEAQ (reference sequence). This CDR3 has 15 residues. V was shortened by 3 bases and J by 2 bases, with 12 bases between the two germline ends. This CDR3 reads CASSLAGPTTDTQYF. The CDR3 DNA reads TGTGCCAGCAGCTTGGCAGGACCAACCACAGATACGCAGTATTTT. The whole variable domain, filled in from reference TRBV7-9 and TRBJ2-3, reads DTGVSQNPRHKITKRGQNVTFRCDPISEHNRLYWYRQTLGQGPEFLTYFQNEAQLEKSRLLSDRFSAERPKGSFSTLEIQRTEQGDSAMYLCASSLAGPTTDTQYFGPGTRLTVL.

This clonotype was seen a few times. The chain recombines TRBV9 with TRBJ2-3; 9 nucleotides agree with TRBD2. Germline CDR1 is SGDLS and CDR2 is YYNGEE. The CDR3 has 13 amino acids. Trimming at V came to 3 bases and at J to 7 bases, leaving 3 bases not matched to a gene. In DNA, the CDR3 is TGTGCCAGCAGCGCCGGGACTAGCAATACGCAGTATTTT. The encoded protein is CASSAGTSNTQYF.

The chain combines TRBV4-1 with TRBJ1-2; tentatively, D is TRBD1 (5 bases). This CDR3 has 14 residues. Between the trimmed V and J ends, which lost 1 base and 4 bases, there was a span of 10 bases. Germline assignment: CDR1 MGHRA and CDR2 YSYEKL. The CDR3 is CASSQVGAGYGYTF. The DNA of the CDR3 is TGCGCCAGCAGCCAAGTCGGGGCGGGCTATGGCTACACCTTC.

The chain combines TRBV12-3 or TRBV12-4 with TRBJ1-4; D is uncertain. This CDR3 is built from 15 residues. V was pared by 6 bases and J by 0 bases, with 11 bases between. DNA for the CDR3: TGTGCCAGCAGGAGAGAAGATTCAACTAATGAAAAACTGTTTTTT. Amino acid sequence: CASRREDSTNEKLFF.

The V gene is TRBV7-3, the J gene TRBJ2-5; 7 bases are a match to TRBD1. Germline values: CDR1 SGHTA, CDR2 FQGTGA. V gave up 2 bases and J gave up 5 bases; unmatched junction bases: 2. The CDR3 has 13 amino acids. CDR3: CASSLLQGETQYF. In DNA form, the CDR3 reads TGTGCCAGCAGCTTACTACAGGGGGAGACCCAGTACTTC. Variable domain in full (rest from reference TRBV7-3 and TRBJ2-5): GAGVSQTPSNKVTEKGKYVELRCDPISGHTALYWYRQSLGQGPEFLIYFQGTGAADDSGLPNDRFFAVRPEGSVSTLKIQRTERGDSAVYLCASSLLQGETQYFGPGTRLLVL.

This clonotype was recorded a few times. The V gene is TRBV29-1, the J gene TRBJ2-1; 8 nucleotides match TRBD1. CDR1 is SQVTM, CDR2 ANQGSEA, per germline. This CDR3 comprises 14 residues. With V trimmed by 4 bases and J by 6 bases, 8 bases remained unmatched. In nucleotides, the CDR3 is TGCAGCGTTGCTTGGACAGGGTTTCTCAATGAGCAGTTCTTC. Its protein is CSVAWTGFLNEQFF.

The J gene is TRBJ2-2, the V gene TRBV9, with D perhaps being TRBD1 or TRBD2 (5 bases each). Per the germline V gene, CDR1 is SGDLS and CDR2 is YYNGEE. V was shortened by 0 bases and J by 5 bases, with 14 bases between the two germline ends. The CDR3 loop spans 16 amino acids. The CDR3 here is CASSVEIVGRTGELFF. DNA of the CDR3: TGTGCCAGCAGCGTAGAAATTGTGGGACGGACCGGGGAGCTGTTTTTT.

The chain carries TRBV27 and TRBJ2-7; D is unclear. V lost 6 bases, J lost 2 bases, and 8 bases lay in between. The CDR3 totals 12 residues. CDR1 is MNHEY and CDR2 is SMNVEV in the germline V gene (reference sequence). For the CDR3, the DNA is TGTGCCAGCAGCACGATCGCCTACGAGCAGTACGTC. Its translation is CASSTIAYEQYV.

The DNA for the CDR3 is TGCAGTGCTAGAGCGGGTACGGCGGGGGGGAAAAAACTGTTTTTT. The encoded protein is CSARAGTAGGKKLFF. The chain employs TRBV20-1 and TRBJ1-4; D is possibly TRBD1 (5 bases). V lost 1 base and J 9 bases, leaving 18 bases between the germline ends. The CDR3 contains 15 residues. Germline V gene data show CDR1 as DFQATT and CDR2 as SNEGSKA (reference sequence).

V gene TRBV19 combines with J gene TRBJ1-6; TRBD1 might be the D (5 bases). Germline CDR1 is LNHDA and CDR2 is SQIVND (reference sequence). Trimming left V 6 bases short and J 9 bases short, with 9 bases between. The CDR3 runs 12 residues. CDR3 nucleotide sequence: TGTGCCAGTAGATCTAGGGGTTCACCCCTCCACTTT. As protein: CASRSRGSPLHF.

The CDR3 reads CASSDRLGRAFF. CDR3 bases: TGTGCCAGCAGTGACCGATTGGGACGAGCTTTCTTT. This chain uses TRBV6-4 with TRBJ1-1; possibly TRBD1 for D (5 bases). Deletions cut 2 bases from V and 10 bases from J, with 11 bases between. The CDR3 totals 12 residues. Germline CDR1 MRHNA, CDR2 SNTAGT.

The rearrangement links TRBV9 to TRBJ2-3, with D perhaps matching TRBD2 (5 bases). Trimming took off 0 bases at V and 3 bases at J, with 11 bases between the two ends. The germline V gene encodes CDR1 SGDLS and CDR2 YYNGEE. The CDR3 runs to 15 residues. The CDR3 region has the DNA TGTGCCAGCAGCGTAGAGTATCGCGGGACAGATACGCAGTATTTT. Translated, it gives CASSVEYRGTDTQYF.

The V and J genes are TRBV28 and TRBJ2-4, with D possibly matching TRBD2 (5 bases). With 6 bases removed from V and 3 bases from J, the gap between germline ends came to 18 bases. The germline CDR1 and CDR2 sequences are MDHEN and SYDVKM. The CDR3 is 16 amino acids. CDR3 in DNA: TGTGCCAGCAGACCAACAGCCTATGGAGGCAAAAACATTCAGTACTTC. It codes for CASRPTAYGGKNIQYF.